These T cell receptor beta chains were read from a single sample in a study of blood T cells in healthy people across ages. TCRdb passed the 5' RACE reads through MiXCR, listing each CDR3 protein once. The sample holds around 1.5 million distinct CDR3 sequences, about 35% seen once. Sequencing was done on a sample of blood. The receptors were gathered from a woman in her 30s in good health. The CDR3 runs from the conserved cysteine through the conserved F or W. Each record gives: V gene, clone size, D gene, J gene, CDR3 length, CDR3 DNA, CDR3 protein. D genes are given only for firm matches. Part of the rows lack a size; the others show once, few, many or a class for expanded clones.

V: TRBV12-3/TRBV12-4; size: once; D: NA; J: TRBJ2-3; length: 15; DNA: TGTGCCAGCAGTTTACGGGACCCGAGCACAGGTACGCAGTATTTT; CDR3: CASSLRDPSTGTQYF
V: TRBV27; size: NA; D: NA; J: TRBJ1-1; length: 14; DNA: TGTGCCAGCAGGCAGACAGGAGGGCCCACTGAAGCTTTCTTT; CDR3: CASRQTGGPTEAFF
V: TRBV27; size: few; D: TRBD1; J: TRBJ2-1; length: 15; DNA: TGTGCCAGCAGTTTCACGGGACAGGAAGGGAATGAGCAGTTCTTC; CDR3: CASSFTGQEGNEQFF
V: TRBV7-3; size: NA; D: NA; J: TRBJ2-2; length: 15; DNA: TGTGCCAGCAGCTCATTAGAGGATTCGACCGGGGAGCTGTTTTTT; CDR3: CASSSLEDSTGELFF
V: TRBV12-3/TRBV12-4; size: few; D: NA; J: TRBJ2-5; length: 17; DNA: TGTGCCAGCAGTCCCGACTGGGGGCGGTGGGCCCAAGAGACCCAGTACTTC; CDR3: CASSPDWGRWAQETQYF
V: TRBV7-9; size: NA; D: NA; J: TRBJ2-7; length: 14; DNA: TGTGCCAGCAGCTTAGACGTCCTCACATACGAGCAGTACTTC; CDR3: CASSLDVLTYEQYF
V: TRBV7-9; size: few; D: TRBD2; J: TRBJ2-7; length: 15; DNA: TGTGCCAGCAGCCCCCGGGGGGTAGGAACCTACGAGCAGTACTTC; CDR3: CASSPRGVGTYEQYF
V: TRBV5-1; size: NA; D: NA; J: TRBJ2-1; length: 17; DNA: TGCGCCAGCAGTCAATTACAGGGTAATAGCGGTTACAATGAGCAGTTCTTC; CDR3: CASSQLQGNSGYNEQFF
V: TRBV6-4; size: NA; D: TRBD1; J: TRBJ2-1; length: 13; DNA: TGTGCCAGCCCGGGACAGGGGGCCGAGGAGCAGTTCTTC; CDR3: CASPGQGAEEQFF
V: TRBV27; size: NA; D: TRBD1; J: TRBJ1-2; length: 13; DNA: TGTGCCAGTACCTATGCAGGGGGATCTGGCTACACCTTC; CDR3: CASTYAGGSGYTF
V: TRBV20-1; size: NA; D: TRBD2; J: TRBJ2-1; length: 14; DNA: TGCAGTGCCCAAAAAGCGGGAGCCTACAATGAGCAGTTCTTC; CDR3: CSAQKAGAYNEQFF
V: TRBV20-1; size: few; D: TRBD1; J: TRBJ1-2; length: 15; DNA: TGCAGTGTAGAGGGGGGGGACAGATTCTACTATGGCTACACCTTC; CDR3: CSVEGGDRFYYGYTF
V: TRBV5-1; size: few; D: TRBD1; J: TRBJ2-7; length: 15; DNA: TGCGCCAGCAAATATTCGACAGGGGGCGGATACGAGCAGTACTTC; CDR3: CASKYSTGGGYEQYF
V: TRBV29-1; size: many; D: NA; J: TRBJ2-3; length: 13; DNA: TGCAGCGTTGACAGGGCCCTCACAGATACGCAGTATTTT; CDR3: CSVDRALTDTQYF
V: TRBV5-6; size: few; D: NA; J: TRBJ2-3; length: 16; DNA: TGTGCCAGCAGCCACAATCTAGTTTCGAGTATGGCTACGCAGTATTTT; CDR3: CASSHNLVSSMATQYF
V: TRBV12-3/TRBV12-4; size: NA; D: NA; J: TRBJ2-7; length: 12; DNA: TGTGCCAGCAGTTTTATAGTCTACGAGCAGTACTTC; CDR3: CASSFIVYEQYF
V: TRBV28; size: NA; D: NA; J: TRBJ2-7; length: 14; DNA: TGTGCCAGCAGTTTAGAAGCAGTTACCTACGAGCAGTACTTC; CDR3: CASSLEAVTYEQYF
V: TRBV7-6; size: few; D: TRBD1; J: TRBJ2-1; length: 15; DNA: TGTGCCAGCAGCTTTCTCGAGACAGGGAACAATGAGCAGTTCTTC; CDR3: CASSFLETGNNEQFF
V: TRBV2; size: few; D: NA; J: TRBJ2-1; length: 15; DNA: TGTGCCAGCAGGTTCCTAGCGCTCAGCGGCAATGAGCAGTTCTTC; CDR3: CASRFLALSGNEQFF
V: TRBV20-1; size: few; D: NA; J: TRBJ2-3; length: 13; DNA: TGCAGTGCTAGACTGTCTGCGAGAGATACGCAGTATTTT; CDR3: CSARLSARDTQYF
V: TRBV9; size: NA; D: NA; J: TRBJ1-6; length: 15; DNA: TGTGCCAGCAGCATCTCCCCTCTCGGGAATTCACCCCTCCACTTT; CDR3: CASSISPLGNSPLHF
V: TRBV21-1; size: NA; D: NA; J: TRBJ2-3; length: 15; DNA: TGTGCCAGCAGTTCCCTGGTGGGGGCCTCAGATACGCAGTATTTT; CDR3: CASSSLVGASDTQYF
V: TRBV11-2; size: many; D: NA; J: TRBJ2-1; length: 16; DNA: TGTGCCAGCAGCTTAAGATGGCAGGGGCCCTACAATGAGCAGTTCTTC; CDR3: CASSLRWQGPYNEQFF
V: TRBV5-5; size: NA; D: TRBD1; J: TRBJ2-7; length: 15; DNA: TGTGCCAGCAGCGAGAGGACAGGGGAATTCTACGAGCAGTACTTC; CDR3: CASSERTGEFYEQYF
V: TRBV12-3/TRBV12-4; size: once; D: NA; J: TRBJ1-1; length: 13; DNA: TGTGCCAGCTCAGAGGGGGATTCTAGTGAAGCTTTCTTT; CDR3: CASSEGDSSEAFF
V: TRBV9; size: few; D: TRBD1; J: TRBJ2-4; length: 14; DNA: TGTGCCAGCAGCCTAGGGGGCCAGGAAAACATTCAGTACTTC; CDR3: CASSLGGQENIQYF
V: TRBV7-3; size: few; D: TRBD2; J: TRBJ2-4; length: 15; DNA: TGTGCCAGCAGCTTAACGCCTAGCGGGACAGTTGAGCAGTACTTC; CDR3: CASSLTPSGTVEQYF
V: TRBV20-1; size: many; D: TRBD2; J: TRBJ2-3; length: 15; DNA: TGCAGTGCTCGACTAGCGGGGGCCCTCACAGATACGCAGTATTTT; CDR3: CSARLAGALTDTQYF
V: TRBV6-1; size: NA; D: NA; J: TRBJ2-1; length: 15; DNA: TGTGCCAGCAGTGAAGATGGTAGACCCTACAATGAGCAGTTCTTC; CDR3: CASSEDGRPYNEQFF
V: TRBV18; size: few; D: NA; J: TRBJ2-5; length: 14; DNA: TGTGCCAGCTCACCACCGAACGCCCAAGAGACCCAGTACTTC; CDR3: CASSPPNAQETQYF
V: TRBV5-1; size: few; D: NA; J: TRBJ1-2; length: 14; DNA: TGCGCCAGCAGCTTGGGGGCCAGTGGGTTCGGCTACACCTTC; CDR3: CASSLGASGFGYTF
V: TRBV5-1; size: NA; D: NA; J: TRBJ2-2; length: 13; DNA: TGCGCCAGCAGCTTGGAGGCGTCCGGGGAGCTGTTTTTT; CDR3: CASSLEASGELFF
V: TRBV27; size: few; D: TRBD1; J: TRBJ2-3; length: 15; DNA: TGTGCCAGCAGTTTAAGGACAGGGTACACAGATACGCAGTATTTT; CDR3: CASSLRTGYTDTQYF
V: TRBV27; size: few; D: NA; J: TRBJ2-7; length: 15; DNA: TGTGCCAGCAGTTTTCAGGGGCAGGGGTTCCACGAGCAGTACTTC; CDR3: CASSFQGQGFHEQYF
V: TRBV12-3/TRBV12-4; size: many; D: NA; J: TRBJ2-3; length: 12; DNA: TGTGCCAGCAGCTTGACTAGAGATACGCAGTATTTT; CDR3: CASSLTRDTQYF
V: TRBV27; size: few; D: TRBD1; J: TRBJ1-4; length: 13; DNA: TGTGCCAGCAGAAAGGACAGGGGTGAAAAACTGTTTTTT; CDR3: CASRKDRGEKLFF
V: TRBV5-1; size: NA; D: TRBD2; J: TRBJ2-2; length: 15; DNA: TGCGCCAGCACGGTGAGCGGGGGCTCCACCGGGGAGCGGTTTTTT; CDR3: CASTVSGGSTGERFF
V: TRBV27; size: NA; D: TRBD2; J: TRBJ2-7; length: 13; DNA: TGTGCCAGCTCTAGCGGACCAGGATACGAGCAGTACTTC; CDR3: CASSSGPGYEQYF
V: TRBV29-1; size: NA; D: NA; J: TRBJ2-7; length: 13; DNA: TGCAGCGTTGAGAGGCAGGGAGTCCACGAGCAGTACTTC; CDR3: CSVERQGVHEQYF
V: TRBV10-3; size: NA; D: NA; J: TRBJ2-6; length: 15; DNA: TGTGCCATGGGCACGGGGGCGACTGGGGCCAACGTCCTGACTTTC; CDR3: CAMGTGATGANVLTF
V: TRBV7-2; size: many; D: NA; J: TRBJ2-7; length: 13; DNA: TGTGCCAGCAGCTTCCAGGGGGGGAACGAGCAGTACTTC; CDR3: CASSFQGGNEQYF
V: TRBV14; size: NA; D: NA; J: TRBJ2-7; length: 15; DNA: TGTGCCAGCGGTCCGTTTCGGACTTTATCCTACGAGCAGTACTTC; CDR3: CASGPFRTLSYEQYF
V: TRBV20-1; size: few; D: NA; J: TRBJ2-5; length: 13; DNA: TGCAGTGCTGGGCCATGGAGGGAAGGGACCCAGTACTTC; CDR3: CSAGPWREGTQYF
V: TRBV6-6; size: few; D: NA; J: TRBJ1-1; length: 16; DNA: TGTGCCAGCAGTTACTCGACGGTCAGGCGGGGCACTGAAGCTTTCTTT; CDR3: CASSYSTVRRGTEAFF
V: TRBV30; size: NA; D: NA; J: TRBJ1-2; length: 12; DNA: TGTGCCTGGAGTGTAGGGGGGGGTGGCTACACCTTC; CDR3: CAWSVGGGGYTF